These 28 T cell receptor beta chains were all obtained from the same sample, sequenced in a study of T cells in Graves' hyperthyroidism and ophthalmopathy. Amplification targeted TCR beta CDR3 regions from RNA transcripts. The HTBI primer set drove a first-round RT-PCR of the TCR CDR3. TCRdb processed the multiplex PCR reads anew with MiXCR; each CDR3 protein has one entry. Here the sample spans around 800,000 distinct CDR3 sequences, about 38% being singletons. The source material was blood. The receptors stem from a man aged 18 to 29 with Graves' hyperthyroidism.

This chain joins TRBV7-9 and TRBJ2-6; D perhaps matches TRBD2 (6 bases). CDR3 size: 16 residues. Germline V CDR1 and CDR2: SEHNR, FQNEAQ (reference sequence). V was trimmed by 3 bases and J by 3 bases, leaving 12 bases between them. In DNA, the CDR3 is TGTGCCAGCAGCTTCCCGGGGGTCGGTGGGGCCAACGTCCTGACTTTC. Residues: CASSFPGVGGANVLTF.

This clonotype was detected only a few times. The V call is TRBV7-2, the J call TRBJ1-3; no firm D call. Between the trimmed V and J ends, which lost 1 base and 0 bases, there was a span of 13 bases. The CDR3 spans 17 residues. CDR1 is SGHTA and CDR2 is FQGNSA in the germline V gene. The CDR3 DNA follows: TGTGCCAGCAGCTTAGAGTACGGGTTGAGCTCTGGAAACACCATATATTTT. Protein: CASSLEYGLSSGNTIYF.

CDR3: CASSWGGLAGHEQYF. As DNA, the CDR3 is TGTGCCAGCAGCTGGGGGGGACTAGCGGGACACGAGCAGTACTTC. The rearrangement uses TRBV7-2 and TRBJ2-7, with 13 bases lining up with TRBD2. Losses at the gene ends were 4 bases for V and 5 bases for J; bases not matched to a gene: 5. CDR1 and CDR2 (germline): SGHTA, FQGNSA. The CDR3 runs to 15 residues.

This clonotype was observed a handful of times. The chain joins TRBV3-1 to TRBJ2-7; no clear D gene. The CDR3 length is 11 residues. Germline values: CDR1 LGHDT, CDR2 YNNKEL (reference sequence). Trimming removed 3 bases from V and 5 bases from J, with 5 bases in between. The CDR3 nucleotides read TGTGCCAGCAGCCACGGCAACGAGCAGTACTTC. Its translation: CASSHGNEQYF.

The table lists this clonotype with many counts. The chain has TRBV9 and TRBJ1-1; no firm D call. The V gene lost 0 bases and the J gene lost 1 base, with 13 bases spanning the gap. CDR3 length: 16 residues. Per the germline V gene, CDR1 is SGDLS and CDR2 is YYNGEE. The CDR3 DNA is TGTGCCAGCAGCGTAGGTCCAACCGTGGGGAACACTGAAGCTTTCTTT. This encodes CASSVGPTVGNTEAFF.

This clonotype has ten or more counts. The rearrangement links TRBV19 to TRBJ1-5; D is uncertain. Trimming removed 3 bases at V and 2 bases at J, with 11 bases between. This CDR3 is built from 15 residues. CDR1 is LNHDA, CDR2 SQIVND, per germline (reference sequence). The CDR3 region has the DNA TGTGCCAGTAGTATTGCACAGAGGGGCAATCAGCCCCAGCATTTT. It is translated as CASSIAQRGNQPQHF.

In its sample, this clonotype was seen once. V gene TRBV7-2 combines with J gene TRBJ2-7; D may be TRBD1 or TRBD2 (7 bases each). Between the trimmed V and J ends, which lost 5 bases and 3 bases, there was a span of 17 bases. There are 15 residues in the CDR3. Germline CDR1 SGHTA, CDR2 FQGNSA. The CDR3: CASSQERGQSYEQYF. Written as DNA, the CDR3 is TGTGCCAGCAGCCAAGAGCGGGGACAGAGCTACGAGCAGTACTTC.

With respect to this clonotype: Its ends do not fully match the called genes, so a read error is possible. The rearrangement joins TRBV7-9 to TRBJ1-4; tentatively, D is TRBD1 (5 bases). The CDR3 is 16 residues long. CDR1 and CDR2 (germline): SEHNR, FQNEAQ (reference sequence). CDR3 nucleotides: TGCGCCAGCAGCTCGAAGGACGGGACCGTGAATGAAAAACTGTTTTTT. Amino acids: CASSSKDGTVNEKLFF.

This clonotype was counted only a few times. V gene TRBV2 combines with J gene TRBJ2-7, with 7 nucleotides matching TRBD1. Germline V CDR1 and CDR2: SNHLY, FYNNEI. Trimming at V came to 0 bases and at J to 3 bases, leaving 8 bases not matched to a gene. This CDR3 is 16 amino acids long. The CDR3 sequence: CASSEAGQVILYEQYF. In DNA form, the CDR3 reads TGTGCCAGCAGTGAAGCCGGACAGGTGATACTCTACGAGCAGTACTTC.

This clonotype occurred many times. In DNA, the CDR3 is TGTGCCAGCAGCTCTATCCGCTCGGGCAGGGATGGCTACACCTTC. As protein: CASSSIRSGRDGYTF. The chain couples TRBV7-9 to TRBJ1-2; D perhaps matches TRBD1 (5 bases). CDR3 length equals 15 residues. Trimming pared 4 bases from V and 6 bases from J, leaving 18 bases between. CDR1 and CDR2 (germline): SEHNR, FQNEAQ (reference sequence).

The chain couples TRBV6-5 to TRBJ2-7, with D possibly being TRBD1 or TRBD2 (5 bases each). Germline CDR1 is MNHEY and CDR2 is SVGAGI. This CDR3 region has 15 residues. V lost 4 bases, J lost 3 bases, and 16 bases lay in between. Here the CDR3 DNA reads TGTGCCAGCAGTTGGCCGACTCCGGGGCTCTACGAGCAGTACTTC. This gives the protein CASSWPTPGLYEQYF.

This clonotype was detected many times. This rearrangement joins TRBV2 to TRBJ2-2; D ambiguous. Per germline, CDR1 SNHLY and CDR2 FYNNEI. This CDR3 has 14 residues. V was shortened by 7 bases and J by 0 bases, with 9 bases between the two germline ends. Written as DNA, the CDR3 is TGTGCCAGCACCGTGGCGCCGAACACCGGGGAGCTGTTTTTT. Its translation is CASTVAPNTGELFF.

A remark on this clonotype: At one boundary the junction diverges from the germline segment, which might be a read error. The genes are TRBV28 and TRBJ2-5; TRBD1 is a possible D gene (5 bases). The CDR3 loop spans 13 amino acids. Germline CDR1 reads MDHEN; CDR2 reads SYDVKM. DNA of the CDR3: TGTGCCAGCAGCAAGGGGCCTCAAGGGACCCAGTACTTC. Protein: CASSKGPQGTQYF.

A remark on this clonotype: One base away lies a much larger clone, so this may be a sequencing read error. This chain links TRBV7-9 with TRBJ1-2, with TRBD1 identical over 7 bases. This CDR3 contains 13 residues. CDR1 and CDR2 from the germline V gene are SEHNR and FQNEAQ (reference sequence). CDR3 nucleotide sequence: TGTGCCAGCGGCTTAGAGCACAGGGGAGCCGACACCTTC. Its protein product is CASGLEHRGADTF. The variable domain in full, completed from reference TRBV7-9 and TRBJ1-2, reads DTGVSQNPRHKITKRGQNVTFRCDPISEHNRLYWYRQTLGQGPEFLTYFQNEAQLEKSRLLSDRFSAERPKGSFSTLEIQRTEQGDSAMYLCASGLEHRGADTFGSGTRLTVV.

V gene TRBV4-2 combines with J gene TRBJ2-2; D might be TRBD1 (5 bases). Trimming cost V 4 bases and J 3 bases, with 15 bases left between them. This CDR3 has 16 amino acids. In germline, CDR1 is LGHNA, CDR2 YNFKEQ. CDR3 loop: CASSPKGRVYTGELFF. CDR3 coding DNA: TGTGCCAGCAGCCCCAAAGGCAGGGTGTACACCGGGGAGCTGTTTTTT.

This clonotype was found a few times. V is TRBV7-9 and J is TRBJ1-1; D remains ambiguous. The CDR3 runs to 14 residues. V was trimmed by 5 bases and J by 4 bases, leaving 14 bases between them. In germline, CDR1 is SEHNR, CDR2 FQNEAQ (reference sequence). Here the CDR3 DNA reads TGTGCCAGCAGCCCCCCCAAGGAGCTCACTGAAGCTTTCTTT. The encoded protein is CASSPPKELTEAFF.

A remark on this clonotype: A read error may explain this, as a much larger clone is one base away. J is TRBJ2-5 and V is TRBV10-3, with D possibly matching TRBD1 (6 bases). Germline V gives CDR1 ENHRY, CDR2 SYGVKD. The V end lost 7 bases, the J end lost 2 bases, and 11 bases lay between the germline ends. The CDR3 length is 13 residues. The chain's CDR3 is CAIKGVGQETQYF. The CDR3 DNA reads as TGTGCCATCAAGGGGGTGGGGCAAGAGACCCAGTACTTC.

To note about this clonotype: The junction differs from germline at one of its ends, possibly a read error. The chain has TRBV5-1 and TRBJ2-7, with 7 bases that match TRBD1. The CDR3 has 12 residues. CDR1 and CDR2 (germline): SGHRS, YFSETQ. CDR3 amino acids: CASSTGVHEQCF. The CDR3 DNA is TGCGCCAGCAGCACAGGGGTGCACGAGCAGTGCTTC. The full variable domain, in which reference TRBV5-1 and TRBJ2-7 provide the parts outside the CDR3, is KAGVTQTPRYLIKTRGQQVTLSCSPISGHRSVSWYQQTPGQGLQFLFEYFSETQRNKGNFPGRFSGRQFSNSRSEMNVSTLELGDSALYLCASSTGVHEQCFGPGTRLTVT.

This clonotype has at least ten counts. The chain links TRBV9 to TRBJ1-1, with a tentative D call TRBD1 (5 bases). The germline V and J ends were trimmed by 2 bases and 0 bases, with 8 bases remaining between them. The CDR3 consists of 14 residues. Germline values: CDR1 SGDLS, CDR2 YYNGEE. The CDR3 coding sequence is TGTGCCAGCAGCGTCGGGGGAATGAACACTGAAGCTTTCTTT. It is translated as CASSVGGMNTEAFF. Variable domain in full (rest from reference TRBV9 and TRBJ1-1): DSGVTQTPKHLITATGQRVTLRCSPRSGDLSVYWYQQSLDQGLQFLIQYYNGEERAKGNILERFSAQQFPDLHSELNLSSLELGDSALYFCASSVGGMNTEAFFGQGTRLTVV.

Comments on this clonotype: A read error may explain this, as a much larger clone is one base away. V gene TRBV9 combines with J gene TRBJ1-2, with 7 nucleotides matching TRBD1. The germline CDR1 and CDR2 sequences are SGDLS and YYNGEE. The CDR3 contains 15 residues. V shed 3 bases and J 8 bases; nucleotides not matched to a gene: 13. CDR3 DNA: TGTGCCAGCAGCGCCGACCTGACAGGGCCCCCAGGCTACACCTTC. Translation gives CASSADLTGPPGYTF.

The chain recombines TRBV3-1 with TRBJ1-1; maybe TRBD1 (5 bases). The length of the CDR3 is 14 residues. Per germline, CDR1 LGHDT and CDR2 YNNKEL (reference sequence). The V and J ends lost 6 bases and 4 bases respectively, with 15 bases between them. CDR3 in amino acids: CASSHPAGSTEAFF. The CDR3 DNA sequence: TGTGCCAGCAGTCATCCAGCAGGGAGCACTGAAGCTTTCTTT.

The chain employs TRBV7-2 and TRBJ1-1, with a possible D match to TRBD1 (5 bases). V shed 6 bases and J shed 0 bases, with 11 bases lying between them. The CDR3 totals 14 residues. Germline CDR1 SGHTA, CDR2 FQGNSA. The CDR3, as DNA: TGTGCCAGCAGACCAAGACAGCTGAACACTGAAGCTTTCTTT. It encodes CASRPRQLNTEAFF.

This clonotype has more than one count but fewer than ten. This sequence joins TRBV12-3 or TRBV12-4 and TRBJ2-7; D is unclear. V lost 6 bases and J lost 4, with 19 bases in between. The CDR3 extends over 15 amino acids. The CDR3 DNA sequence: TGTGCCAGCAGCCAAGACGTCCGGGTGGCATACGAGCAGTACTTC. Residues: CASSQDVRVAYEQYF.

The rearrangement joins TRBV12-3 or TRBV12-4 to TRBJ1-5; no definite D call. This CDR3 is built from 15 residues. The V gene lost 2 bases and the J gene lost 7 bases, with 15 bases spanning the gap. In DNA, the CDR3 is TGTGCCAGCAGTTTAAAGCCAGACTATGACCAGCCCCAGCATTTT. It translates to CASSLKPDYDQPQHF.

CDR3 DNA sequence: TGTGCCAGCAGCGACGGGGGGGGAATCTCTGGAAACACCATATATTTT. Translated, it gives CASSDGGGISGNTIYF. The V call is TRBV7-9, the J call TRBJ1-3; tentatively, D is TRBD1 (5 bases). Germline CDR1 is SEHNR and CDR2 is FQNEAQ (reference sequence). This CDR3 region has 16 residues. Trimming removed 5 bases from V and 0 bases from J, with 14 bases in between.

This clonotype was counted ten times or more. The V call is TRBV7-8, the J call TRBJ1-5, with 7 positions matching TRBD1. This CDR3 has 14 residues. Germline values: CDR1 SGHVS, CDR2 FQNEAQ. V trimming: 4 bases; J trimming: 5 bases; junction bases outside the gene matches: 5. CDR3 region: CASSSTGPHQPQHF. DNA of the CDR3: TGTGCCAGCAGCTCGACAGGGCCGCATCAGCCCCAGCATTTT.

This clonotype was seen ten or more times. This chain joins TRBV20-1 and TRBJ1-2; D call uncertain. The V gene lost 3 bases and the J gene lost 2 bases, with 4 bases spanning the gap. CDR1 and CDR2 from the germline V gene are DFQATT and SNEGSKA (reference sequence). The CDR3 runs 11 residues. CDR3 protein: CSARHNYGYTF. Written as DNA, the CDR3 is TGCAGTGCTAGGCACAACTATGGCTACACCTTC.

This clonotype has more than one count but fewer than ten. The V and J genes are TRBV7-8 and TRBJ1-2, with 10 bases aligning to TRBD1. J lost 5 bases, V lost 3 bases, and 6 bases had no gene match. From germline, CDR1 is SGHVS and CDR2 FQNEAQ. CDR3 length: 15 amino acids. The chain's CDR3 is CASSFPGQGIYGYTF. The CDR3 DNA follows: TGTGCCAGCAGCTTTCCGGGACAGGGGATTTATGGCTACACCTTC.